These T cell receptor beta chains were read from a single sample in a study of blood T cell repertoires in COVID-19. Clones were sequenced by immunoSEQ multiplex PCR, and TCRdb holds only the in-frame ones, with some missing. This table has about 190,000 clones, about nine tenths appearing once. The specimen was peripheral blood. These receptors all stem from a woman aged 25 to 39 with acute or convalescent COVID-19. Both conserved end residues are part of each CDR3. A D gene is named only where the DNA matches it firmly. Some rows have no size entry. The others give once, few or many, or a class for an expanded clone.

d_gene	j_gene	v_gene	abundance	CDR3aa	CDR3nt
NA	TRBJ1-5	TRBV28	NA	CASSPLRQPQHF	TGTGCCAGCAGCCCTCTCCGGCAGCCCCAGCATTTT
NA	TRBJ2-2	TRBV19	NA	CASKSSPGDTGELFF	TGTGCCAGTAAAAGTTCTCCCGGGGACACCGGGGAGCTGTTTTTT
NA	TRBJ2-7	TRBV7-2	NA	CASSLLRSYEQYF	TGTGCCAGCAGCTTATTGCGTTCCTACGAGCAGTACTTC
NA	TRBJ2-3	TRBV4-2	once	CASSPLPGDTQYF	TGTGCCAGCAGCCCCCTCCCGGGAGATACGCAGTATTTT
TRBD1	TRBJ2-7	TRBV2	NA	CASSARQGPYEQYF	TGTGCCAGCAGTGCGAGACAGGGGCCCTACGAGCAGTACTTC
TRBD1	TRBJ1-2	TRBV9	once	CASARDSYGYTF	TGTGCCAGCGCCCGGGACAGCTATGGCTACACCTTC
TRBD2	TRBJ2-1	TRBV11-2	NA	CASSLGLVYNEQFF	TGTGCCAGCAGCTTGGGACTAGTGTACAATGAGCAGTTCTTC
NA	TRBJ1-5	TRBV7-8	NA	CASSSGVRQPQHF	TGTGCCAGCAGCTCAGGGGTACGGCAGCCCCAGCATTTT
NA	TRBJ2-5	TRBV6-5	NA	CASRAGGPQETQYF	TGTGCCAGCCGCGCCGGGGGTCCTCAAGAGACCCAGTACTTC
NA	TRBJ2-1	TRBV11-2	NA	CASSLDYQNYNEQFF	TGTGCCAGCAGCTTAGATTACCAGAACTACAATGAGCAGTTCTTC
NA	TRBJ2-3	TRBV5-1	NA	CASSMDLIDTQYF	TGCGCCAGCAGCATGGACCTAATAGATACGCAGTATTTT
NA	TRBJ1-4	TRBV28	NA	CASSLLADEKLFF	TGTGCCAGCAGTTTATTGGCAGATGAAAAACTGTTTTTT
NA	TRBJ2-7	TRBV2	NA	CASKGQIYEQYF	TGTGCCAGCAAGGGACAAATCTACGAGCAGTACTTC
NA	TRBJ2-2	TRBV6-6	NA	CASRWDSNTGELFF	TGTGCCAGCAGGTGGGACTCAAACACCGGGGAGCTGTTTTTT
NA	TRBJ2-4	TRBV28	NA	CASSPQGWAKNIQYF	TGTGCCAGCAGTCCACAGGGTTGGGCCAAAAACATTCAGTACTTC
NA	TRBJ2-3	TRBV12-3/TRBV12-4	NA	CASGTRETDTQYF	TGTGCCAGCGGAACTAGGGAAACAGATACGCAGTATTTT
NA	TRBJ1-3	TRBV2	NA	CASSEYYGNTIYF	TGTGCCAGCAGTGAATACTATGGAAACACCATATATTTT
NA	TRBJ2-1	TRBV30	few	CAWSVLVPNEQFF	TGTGCCTGGAGTGTTTTAGTTCCCAATGAGCAGTTCTTC
TRBD1	TRBJ1-6	TRBV7-6	NA	CASSSGGVGSYNSPLHF	TGTGCCAGCAGTTCAGGGGGCGTAGGATCCTATAATTCACCCCTCCACTTT
TRBD2	TRBJ2-1	TRBV5-5	NA	CASSLYGAGGSYNEQFF	TGTGCCAGCAGCTTGTATGGAGCGGGAGGATCCTACAATGAGCAGTTCTTC